This entry lists 32 T cell receptor beta chains sequenced from one sample in a study of blood T cell repertoires in COVID-19. The protocol was immunoSEQ multiplex PCR, while the TCRdb copy is restricted to in-frame clones and leaves out a portion. The top ten hold 8% to 10% of the sample, which has about 130,000 clones, about 80% seen once. What was sequenced was peripheral blood. These receptors all come from a man aged 35-49 years with active or convalescent COVID-19.

The chain employs TRBV18 and TRBJ2-1; 14 positions agree with TRBD2. Germline V lookup: CDR1 KGHSH, CDR2 LQKENI. The CDR3 sequence is 16 residues long. J lost 5 bases, V lost 2 bases, and 2 bases had no gene match. The chain's CDR3 is CASSPTTSGGDNEQFF. CDR3 nucleotides: TGTGCCAGCTCACCAACGACTAGCGGGGGGGACAATGAGCAGTTCTTC.

This chain joins TRBV10-1 and TRBJ2-7; 8 bases match TRBD1. The CDR3 spans 16 residues. Germline assignment: CDR1 WNHNN and CDR2 SYGVQD (reference sequence). Unmatched junction bases numbered 6, after V lost 0 bases and J lost 2 bases. The DNA of the CDR3 is TGCGCCAGCAGTGAGTCGAACCGACAGGGGCCCTACGAGCAGTACTTC. Amino acids: CASSESNRQGPYEQYF.

V and J are TRBV9 and TRBJ2-2; D is possibly TRBD1 (5 bases). Germline loops: CDR1 SGDLS, CDR2 YYNGEE. Trimming stripped 0 bases from V and 1 base from J, with 7 bases between. This CDR3 spans 15 amino acids. CDR3 sequence (DNA): TGTGCCAGCAGCGTAGGGACACGGAACACCGGGGAGCTGTTTTTT. Amino acids: CASSVGTRNTGELFF.

This clone was seen a handful of times. The chain joins TRBV5-1 to TRBJ2-3; tentatively, D is TRBD2 (7 bases). V lost 0 bases and J lost 4, with 12 bases in between. Germline CDR1 reads SGHRS; CDR2 reads YFSETQ. CDR3 length equals 15 residues. DNA of the CDR3: TGCGCCAGCAGCTTGGGTCCGGGGGGCGCAGATACGCAGTATTTT. This gives the protein CASSLGPGGADTQYF.

The gene calls are TRBV7-9 and TRBJ2-7, with 7 nucleotides matching TRBD1. V gave up 2 bases and J gave up 0 bases; unmatched junction bases: 4. The CDR3 consists of 15 residues. The germline V gene has CDR1 SEHNR and CDR2 FQNEAQ (reference sequence). CDR3 nucleotide sequence: TGTGCCAGCAGCTTAACAGGGGCCAGCTCCTACGAGCAGTACTTC. As protein: CASSLTGASSYEQYF.

The chain recombines TRBV5-1 with TRBJ1-5; no reliable D call. CDR3 size: 14 residues. Trimming removed 0 bases from V and 6 bases from J, with 10 bases in between. The germline CDR1 and CDR2 sequences are SGHRS and YFSETQ. In DNA, the CDR3 is TGCGCCAGCAGCTTGGTGGGAGACGGTCAGCCCCAGCATTTT. This codes for CASSLVGDGQPQHF.

This clone was seen only once. This chain links TRBV5-1 with TRBJ2-5; D gene uncertain. Per the germline V gene, CDR1 is SGHRS and CDR2 is YFSETQ. Trimming took 0 bases from V and 5 from J, leaving 8 bases between them. The CDR3 is 13 amino acids. For the CDR3, the DNA is TGCGCCAGCAGCTTGGTCAGATCTGAGACCCAGTACTTC. Its translation is CASSLVRSETQYF.

The CDR3 loop reads CASSPQSGRPGNTIYF. The CDR3 DNA is TGTGCCAGCAGCCCCCAGTCAGGCAGACCTGGAAACACCATATATTTT. V usage is TRBV7-2 and J usage is TRBJ1-3; D gene uncertain. V lost 5 bases and J 2 bases, leaving 16 bases between the germline ends. This CDR3 is 16 amino acids long. Germline lookup yields CDR1 SGHTA and CDR2 FQGNSA.

V and J are TRBV3-1 (or the pseudogene TRBV3-2) and TRBJ2-7; 10 positions agree with TRBD2. CDR1 is LGHDT, CDR2 YNNKEL, per germline (reference sequence). The length of the CDR3 is 14 residues. The V segment lost 5 bases and the J segment 2 bases; nucleotides outside the gene matches: 3. In DNA form, the CDR3 reads TGTGCCAGCAGCTTAAGCGGGGGGGCCTACGAGCAGTACTTC. Amino acids: CASSLSGGAYEQYF.

The rearrangement uses TRBV12-3 or TRBV12-4 and TRBJ1-1; 7 bases match TRBD1. The CDR3 spans 13 residues. Trimming removed 5 bases from V and 12 bases from J; junction bases left unmatched: 12. CDR3 sequence reads: CASSHSDRRESFF. CDR3 DNA sequence: TGTGCCAGCAGTCACTCGGACAGGAGGGAGTCTTTCTTT.

The rearrangement links TRBV25-1 to TRBJ1-6, with a tentative D call TRBD1 (6 bases). Germline assignment: CDR1 MGHDK and CDR2 SYGVNS. V shed 3 bases and J shed 9 bases, with 15 bases lying between them. The CDR3 length is 15 residues. Here the CDR3 reads CASSDPGQASSPLHF. The CDR3 DNA reads as TGTGCCAGCAGTGATCCGGGACAAGCAAGTTCACCCCTCCACTTT.

This chain joins TRBV25-1 and TRBJ2-5; 8 nucleotides align to TRBD2. Germline V gives CDR1 MGHDK, CDR2 SYGVNS. There are 15 residues in the CDR3. The J segment lost 3 bases and the V segment lost 3 bases, leaving 6 bases of the junction unmatched. The CDR3 loop reads CASSERQRGKETQYF. The DNA for the CDR3 is TGTGCCAGCAGTGAGCGGCAGCGGGGGAAAGAGACCCAGTACTTC.

The chain recombines TRBV18 with TRBJ1-3, with 7 bases that match TRBD1. The germline gives CDR1 KGHSH, CDR2 LQKENI. This CDR3 is 14 amino acids long. Unmatched junction bases numbered 2, after V lost 6 bases and J lost 0 bases. Here the CDR3 DNA reads TGTGCCAGCTCCGGGGACAGCTCTGGAAACACCATATATTTT. This translates into CASSGDSSGNTIYF.

V gene TRBV18 combines with J gene TRBJ1-6; 7 bases align to TRBD1. The germline V gene has CDR1 KGHSH and CDR2 LQKENI. V shed 3 bases, J shed 7 bases, and the junction held 9 bases outside the gene matches. The CDR3 contains 16 residues. The CDR3 region has the DNA TGTGCCAGCTCACCTCTCTTCCGGGACAGCAATTCACCCCTCCACTTT. This sequence encodes CASSPLFRDSNSPLHF.

Here the CDR3 DNA reads TGTGCCACCAGTTTACTTACCGGAAACACCATATATTTT. Translation gives CATSLLTGNTIYF. The chain is built from TRBV24-1 and TRBJ1-3; no clear D gene. This CDR3 spans 13 amino acids. Germline CDR1 KGHDR, CDR2 SFDVKD. The germline V and J ends were trimmed by 6 bases and 4 bases, with 9 bases remaining between them.

The rearrangement joins TRBV5-1 to TRBJ2-5, with D maybe TRBD2 (6 bases). The CDR3 is made up of 14 amino acids. Germline V gives CDR1 SGHRS, CDR2 YFSETQ. V lost 0 bases and J 5 bases, leaving 11 bases between the germline ends. Here the CDR3 DNA reads TGCGCCAGCAGCTTGGGGTCAGGGAGGGAGACCCAGTACTTC. Its protein is CASSLGSGRETQYF.

V gene TRBV6-6 combines with J gene TRBJ1-1; 8 nucleotides align to TRBD1. This CDR3 contains 14 residues. Germline V gene lookup returns CDR1 MNHNY and CDR2 SVGAGI (reference sequence). V trimming: 6 bases; J trimming: 5 bases; junction bases outside the gene matches: 8. The DNA of the CDR3 is TGTGCCAGCAGCCGTCAGGGGGCGCGGACTGAAGCTTTCTTT. Amino acid sequence: CASSRQGARTEAFF.

The sample holds one count of this clone. This sequence joins TRBV5-5 and TRBJ1-2; D gene unclear. Per the germline V gene, CDR1 is SGHKS and CDR2 is YYEKEE (reference sequence). CDR3 size: 12 residues. With 4 bases removed from V and 5 bases from J, the gap between germline ends came to 9 bases. CDR3 bases: TGTGCCAGCAGCGCAGAGGCGTATGGCTACACCTTC. As protein: CASSAEAYGYTF.

The gene calls are TRBV2 and TRBJ2-2, with D possibly matching TRBD1 (5 bases). The CDR3 loop spans 14 amino acids. CDR1 and CDR2 (germline): SNHLY, FYNNEI. V shed 8 bases and J shed 4 bases, with 14 bases lying between them. The CDR3 nucleotides are TGTGCCAGCGCCCGGCAGGGTAGCACCGGGGAGCTGTTTTTT. As protein: CASARQGSTGELFF.

The rearrangement joins TRBV9 to TRBJ2-7; possibly TRBD2 for D (5 bases). In germline, CDR1 is SGDLS, CDR2 YYNGEE. The CDR3 loop spans 14 amino acids. V gave up 0 bases and J gave up 3 bases, with 10 bases separating them. CDR3 nucleotide sequence: TGTGCCAGCAGCGTAGGAAGCCGGGGCTACGAGCAGTACTTC. Its translation is CASSVGSRGYEQYF.

The genes are TRBV5-6 and TRBJ2-2, with 9 bases lining up with TRBD1. The germline V gene encodes CDR1 SGHDT and CDR2 YYEEEE. CDR3 length: 16 amino acids. J lost 0 bases, V lost 2 bases, and 2 bases had no gene match. CDR3 amino acids: CASSFTGGSNTGELFF. CDR3 nucleotide sequence: TGTGCCAGCAGCTTCACAGGGGGCTCGAACACCGGGGAGCTGTTTTTT.

This chain links TRBV29-1 with TRBJ2-7, with TRBD2 identical over 7 bases. V dropped 2 bases and J dropped 2; count of bases not matched to a gene: 9. Germline CDR1 SQVTM, CDR2 ANQGSEA. This CDR3 has 15 amino acids. The CDR3 DNA follows: TGCAGCGTTGAACGCCTAGCGGCAACTACCTACGAGCAGTACTTC. Translated: CSVERLAATTYEQYF.

The chain's CDR3 is CASSPRGTGKETQYF. CDR3 sequence (DNA): TGCGCCAGCAGCCCAAGGGGAACTGGCAAAGAGACCCAGTACTTC. The gene calls are TRBV4-3 and TRBJ2-5, with D possibly being TRBD1 (5 bases). The CDR3 is 15 amino acids. The germline V gene has CDR1 LGHNA and CDR2 YSLEER. V was trimmed by 4 bases and J by 3 bases, leaving 15 bases between them.

This clone was detected only a few times. This rearrangement joins TRBV5-6 to TRBJ1-5, with TRBD1 identical over 7 bases. CDR1 and CDR2 (germline): SGHDT, YYEEEE. CDR3 length: 14 amino acids. The V segment lost 2 bases and the J segment 5 bases; nucleotides outside the gene matches: 4. CDR3 amino acids: CASSFRDRDQPQHF. In DNA, the CDR3 is TGTGCCAGCAGCTTCCGGGACAGAGATCAGCCCCAGCATTTT.

This chain joins TRBV15 and TRBJ1-4; no definite D call. Germline V gives CDR1 LNHNV, CDR2 YYDKDF (reference sequence). Trimming took off 1 base at V and 0 bases at J, with 3 bases between the two ends. This CDR3 region has 14 residues. CDR3: CATSRAATNEKLFF. The CDR3 coding sequence is TGTGCCACCAGCAGAGCAGCAACTAATGAAAAACTGTTTTTT. Supplemented by reference TRBV15 and TRBJ1-4, the full variable domain reads DAMVIQNPRYQVTQFGKPVTLSCSQTLNHNVMYWYQQKSSQAPKLLFHYYDKDFNNEADTPDNFQSRRPNTSFCFLDIRSPGLGDTAMYLCATSRAATNEKLFFGSGTQLSVL.

A single count supports this clone. The chain recombines TRBV9 with TRBJ2-1; weak D call: TRBD2 (5 bases). Trimming removed 1 base at V and 9 bases at J, with 14 bases between. Germline assignment: CDR1 SGDLS and CDR2 YYNGEE. The CDR3 extends over 14 amino acids. The CDR3 DNA reads TGTGCCAGCAGCGTATCGTCGGGGTTAGGTGAGCAGTTCTTC. Protein sequence: CASSVSSGLGEQFF.

DNA of the CDR3: TGTGCCAGCAGTGCGGCGAGGGGCTACACCTTC. Translating it yields CASSAARGYTF. The chain links TRBV2 to TRBJ1-2, with D uncertain. Deletions cut 4 bases from V and 8 bases from J, with 8 bases between. Germline assignment: CDR1 SNHLY and CDR2 FYNNEI. This CDR3 spans 11 amino acids.

The gene calls are TRBV27 and TRBJ2-7; 8 bases match TRBD1. Germline trimming cut 3 bases from V and 7 bases from J; bases unmatched to any gene: 11. The germline gives CDR1 MNHEY, CDR2 SMNVEV (reference sequence). The CDR3 extends over 15 amino acids. The CDR3 DNA is TGTGCCAGCAGTTTTTTTGACAGGGGACGAGAGGAGCAGTACTTC. This sequence encodes CASSFFDRGREEQYF.

The V and J genes are TRBV11-2 and TRBJ1-1; 8 nucleotides match TRBD1. CDR1 and CDR2 (germline): SGHAT, FQNNGV. CDR3 length equals 16 residues. J was trimmed by 1 base and V by 4 bases; bases with no gene match: 8. The CDR3 region has the DNA TGTGCCAGCAGCTCCCTTCGGACAGGGACGAACACTGAAGCTTTCTTT. This codes for CASSSLRTGTNTEAFF. The full variable domain, rest sourced from reference TRBV11-2 and TRBJ1-1, is EAGVAQSPRYKIIEKRQSVAFWCNPISGHATLYWYQQILGQGPKLLIQFQNNGVVDDSQLPKDRFSAERLKGVDSTLKIQPAKLEDSAVYLCASSSLRTGTNTEAFFGQGTRLTVV.

The V gene is TRBV24-1, the J gene TRBJ2-1; 8 nucleotides align to TRBD1. Germline lookup yields CDR1 KGHDR and CDR2 SFDVKD. There are 17 residues in the CDR3. The junction had 9 bases not matched to a gene; V was cut back by 2 bases and J by 4 bases. The CDR3 DNA follows: TGTGCCACCAGTGATTCAGACCCCGGGACAGGATACAATGAGCAGTTCTTC. It encodes CATSDSDPGTGYNEQFF.

The CDR3, as DNA: TGTGAACACCTACAGGGAAACGAAGAGCAGCCCCAGCATTTT. This translates into CEHLQGNEEQPQHF. The chain uses TRBV27 and TRBJ1-5; D might be TRBD1 (6 bases). Germline CDR1 reads MNHEY; CDR2 reads SMNVEV (reference sequence). CDR3 size: 14 residues.

This chain connects TRBV5-1 to TRBJ2-2, with 9 positions matching TRBD1. With V trimmed by 2 bases and J by 3 bases, 2 bases remained unmatched. The germline V gene encodes CDR1 SGHRS and CDR2 YFSETQ. The length of the CDR3 is 15 residues. CDR3 nucleotides: TGCGCCAGCAGCTTCGACAGGGGGGACACCGGGGAGCTGTTTTTT. This translates into CASSFDRGDTGELFF.